The next 13 T cell receptor beta chains were all read from a single sample in a study of blood T cell repertoires in COVID-19. The method was immunoSEQ multiplex PCR; TCRdb's version includes in-frame clones alone and lacks a portion of them. Found here are over 350,000 clones, roughly 85% of them singletons; the top ten hold about 2%. Input material: PBMCs or T cells enriched from blood (not recorded which). These receptors were taken from a woman aged 18-35 years with acute COVID-19.

CDR3 in DNA: TGTGCCAGCAGTCTGCCGGGAACGGTACCTCCCGATAGGCTGTTTTTT. Its translation is CASSLPGTVPPDRLFF. J is TRBJ2-2 and V is TRBV27; TRBD2 might be the D (5 bases). Trimming shortened V by 5 bases and J by 13 bases, and 26 bases separated the two germline ends. CDR1 and CDR2 from the germline V gene are MNHEY and SMNVEV (reference sequence). The CDR3 runs 16 residues.

The chain joins TRBV10-3 to TRBJ2-7; D is ambiguous. CDR3 length: 14 residues. Trimming took 3 bases from V and 3 from J, leaving 12 bases between them. The germline V gene encodes CDR1 ENHRY and CDR2 SYGVKD. The CDR3 protein is CAISDSARGYEQYF. As DNA, the CDR3 is TGTGCCATCAGTGACTCTGCCAGAGGCTACGAGCAGTACTTC.

The gene calls are TRBV7-7 and TRBJ2-7; a weak D match, TRBD2 (6 bases). Germline CDR1 is SSHAT and CDR2 is FNYEAQ (reference sequence). V dropped 1 base and J dropped 3 bases, with 7 bases sitting between them. The CDR3 is 13 amino acids. In nucleotides, the CDR3 is TGTGCCAGCAGCTTAGGGGAGGTCTACGAGCAGTACTTC. This sequence encodes CASSLGEVYEQYF.

This clone turned up a few times. This chain connects TRBV6-6 to TRBJ1-3; 8 bases map to TRBD1. Germline V lookup: CDR1 MNHNY, CDR2 SVGAGI (reference sequence). This CDR3 has 17 residues. After removal of 5 bases from V and 0 bases from J, the junction contained 9 bases not matched to a gene. CDR3 nucleotides: TGTGCCAGCAGTCGCACCGGGGGACAGGCCTCTGGAAACACCATATATTTT. This encodes CASSRTGGQASGNTIYF.

The J gene is TRBJ1-1, the V gene TRBV6-2 or TRBV6-3, with 7 bases matching TRBD1. J gave up 4 bases and V 2 bases, and 4 bases lay outside the gene matches. Per germline, CDR1 MNHEY and CDR2 SVGEGT. The CDR3 runs to 14 residues. The CDR3 region has the DNA TGTGCCAGCAGTTACGACAGGGTTGGCACTGAAGCTTTCTTT. It translates to CASSYDRVGTEAFF.

The rearrangement links TRBV18 to TRBJ2-2; TRBD2 is a possible D gene (6 bases). The ends were cut back, 0 bases at V and 7 bases at J, with 9 bases in the middle. The length of the CDR3 is 14 residues. The germline V gene encodes CDR1 KGHSH and CDR2 LQKENI. The CDR3 DNA follows: TGTGCCAGCTCACCACCGTCGCGGGGCGGGGAGCTGTTTTTT. It specifies CASSPPSRGGELFF.

This clone was seen only once. V is TRBV15 and J is TRBJ2-1; 8 bases align to TRBD1. The V gene's germline CDR1 is LNHNV and CDR2 YYDKDF (reference sequence). The ends lost 3 bases at V and 0 bases at J; junction bases unmatched: 1. This CDR3 spans 15 amino acids. The CDR3, as DNA: TGTGCCACCAGCAGGGACAGGGCCTCCTACAATGAGCAGTTCTTC. It encodes CATSRDRASYNEQFF.

The rearrangement joins TRBV29-1 to TRBJ2-3; TRBD2 agrees at 11 bases. The V gene end was trimmed by 5 bases and the J gene end by 2 bases; junction bases not matched to a gene: 3. The CDR3 runs to 14 residues. Looked up from germline, CDR1 is SQVTM and CDR2 is ANQGSEA. The CDR3 loop is CSVRLAGYTDTQYF. Here the CDR3 DNA reads TGCAGCGTTCGACTAGCGGGATACACAGATACGCAGTATTTT.

The rearrangement uses TRBV6-5 and TRBJ1-5; 8 bases agree with TRBD1. Germline V gene sequence: CDR1 MNHEY, CDR2 SVGAGI. This CDR3 contains 14 residues. The junction had 4 bases not matched to a gene; V was cut back by 4 bases and J by 5 bases. The chain's CDR3 is CASSLGQADQPQHF. The CDR3 DNA sequence: TGTGCCAGCAGTTTGGGACAGGCCGATCAGCCCCAGCATTTT.

The chain links TRBV15 to TRBJ2-3, with 7 bases that match TRBD2. With V trimmed by 3 bases and J by 2 bases, 8 bases remained unmatched. This CDR3 contains 16 residues. Germline V gene lookup returns CDR1 LNHNV and CDR2 YYDKDF (reference sequence). The DNA for the CDR3 is TGTGCCACCAGCAGCGACTCTAGCGGTTTCACAGATACGCAGTATTTT. This translates into CATSSDSSGFTDTQYF.

This chain joins TRBV5-5 and TRBJ1-2, with D perhaps TRBD1 (5 bases). In germline, CDR1 is SGHKS, CDR2 YYEKEE (reference sequence). Trimming took off 1 base at V and 4 bases at J, with 11 bases between the two ends. The length of the CDR3 is 14 residues. The CDR3 nucleotides read TGTGCCAGCAGCTTGCTCCAGGGTTCCTATGGCTACACCTTC. This codes for CASSLLQGSYGYTF.

This clone was counted only a few times. This chain uses TRBV7-9 with TRBJ1-1; tentatively, D is TRBD1 (6 bases). The CDR3 totals 14 residues. V lost 1 base to trimming and J lost 7 bases, with 13 bases between them. In germline, CDR1 is SEHNR, CDR2 FQNEAQ (reference sequence). Here the CDR3 DNA reads TGTGCCAGCAGCTTAGTCGGGGAGGGGGGTGAAGCTTTCTTT. It yields the protein CASSLVGEGGEAFF.

This chain uses TRBV7-7 with TRBJ2-2; D might be TRBD2 (5 bases). The CDR3 has 15 residues. The germline gives CDR1 SSHAT, CDR2 FNYEAQ (reference sequence). The germline V and J ends were trimmed by 2 bases and 3 bases, with 10 bases remaining between them. In DNA, the CDR3 is TGTGCCAGCAGCTTAACAGCGGAAGACACCGGGGAGCTGTTTTTT. Translated, it gives CASSLTAEDTGELFF.